Sequencing of this T cell receptor (beta chain) was carried out in a study of shared clonotypes between healthy human individuals. Memory CD4+ cells were the fraction left after CD45RA+ naive selection. CDR3 size: 17 residues. Germline values: CDR1 LGHNA, CDR2 YNFKEQ. Trimming took 4 bases from V and 7 from J, leaving 23 bases between them. Some clones are missing from TCRdb's copy, which holds only in-frame ones; the method was immunoSEQ multiplex PCR. The table has about a million clones, around 76% seen once. The specimen sequenced was memory CD4+ T cells sorted from blood. The subset: CD45RA-negative fraction. This clonotype was sampled from a young man in good health. The chain employs TRBV4-2 and TRBJ2-1; D is uncertain. The CDR3 loop is CASSLLIDWVGWNEQFF. The CDR3 nucleotides read TGTGCCAGCAGCCTTCTGATTGATTGGGTGGGGTGGAATGAGCAGTTCTTC.